Reported below is one T cell receptor beta chain. This clone was counted only a few times. Its antigen is still unknown. There are no base qualities to consult, and no much larger clone falls within one base. This entry belongs to a study of cytomegalovirus exposure and HLA in healthy donors (dated 2017 in TCRdb). In the study overall: An earlier analysis of 587 of the donors reported about 300 Gb of sequence data and 95 million to 140 million unique TCR beta sequences obtained from some 170 million T cells. Approximately 310 gigabases of sequencing data and 78 million or so unique TCR sequences were included in an early release covering over 600 HLA-typed donors. Of the 350 to 450 genotyped donors, 65% to 90% were placed in the genetic ancestry cluster associated with self-reported Caucasian donors. The study aimed to test whether signatures of past pathogen exposure could be identified by cataloging public T cell receptors. The study profiled the T cell repertoires of hundreds of subjects by immunosequencing and related them to cytomegalovirus serostatus. A separate validation cohort of approximately 130 different subjects was used in addition to the approximately 610-subject first cohort. The study combined high-throughput TCR immunosequencing, statistical association of individual TCRs with disease status, and machine learning to predict cytomegalovirus infection status. To study patterns of TCR occurrence, a later analysis re-analyzed previously published TCR beta repertoires from 550 to 800 donors and added high-resolution HLA genotyping. Rather than using new phenotypic data, the later analysis identified candidate immune exposures from TCR beta sequences and from how often those sequences occurred across donors. An earlier analysis of roughly 580 of the donors used high-throughput TCR beta sequencing to judge whether each TCR beta V gene segment behaved as functional or pseudogenic. Donor age, sex, ethnicity and CMV serostatus were compiled together with the repertoire data. A later genetic analysis took genome-wide SNP genotypes for about 55% of the 666 donors and used that subset as a discovery cohort. All discovery cohort repertoires had been generated using a single sequencing platform. Class I and class II HLA loci were covered by the typing at four-digit resolution. The number of donors typed differed by locus, with about 629-630 for A, B, C, DRB1 and DQB1, more than 500 for DQA1, over 600 for DPA1, and approximately 470 for DPB1. Because of strong linkage in the cohort, roughly five DR-DQ haplotypes were treated as single units for association and clustering. Across some 400 genotyped donors of the cohort, an average of approximately 240,000 unique TCR beta nucleotide sequences per donor were sequenced, and roughly a sixth of those sequences were non-productive. Study-wide findings and limitations: In the study, some 160 TCR beta chains were listed as associated with cytomegalovirus. Across donors, most TCR sequences were observed very rarely, whereas some public TCRs were present in many individuals. According to the authors, the approach could potentially be generalized to other disease states and immunological phenotypes. An earlier analysis of 587 of the donors showed that most TCR beta V segments appeared in productive rearrangements either about 87% or about 30% of the time, which broadly matched IMGT annotations. The classifier was reported to diagnose cytomegalovirus status with high specificity and sensitivity in both the original cohort and the validation cohort. According to a later analysis, TCR association rates differed among HLA loci, with DRB1 alleles showing the most associated TCRs and HLA-C alleles showing the fewest. For the cohort, immune exposure information was limited to CMV serostatus. V-gene and J-gene trimming of TCR beta chains was associated with a missense DCLRE1C variant in a later genetic analysis, and the association was replicated in an independent cohort. A group of highly shared sequence variants was considered likely to be a technical artifact of the sequencing pipeline. According to a later analysis, most CMV-associated TCR beta chains appeared to be HLA-restricted, and the HLA associations seemed to be driven largely by CMV exposure. A further reported finding was that TCR beta sequences accurately predicted the HLA-A and HLA-B alleles for most subjects in the first cohort. At a false discovery rate of 0.05, a later analysis linked fewer than 20,000 TCR beta sequences to specific HLA alleles. Some IMGT-functional V segments, including TRBV6-2 and TRBV6-3, could not be distinguished by the 87-base-pair reads and were therefore excluded. According to a later genetic analysis, donors in an Asian-associated ancestry cluster had fewer N-insertions in productive TCRs than the roughly 670-donor mean. Because counts were too low, roughly 17 rarely observed V segments, including chromosome 9 orphons, were left out of the earlier analysis of 587 of the donors. A later analysis reported that several top co-occurrence clusters appeared linked to parvovirus B19, influenza, CMV and Epstein-Barr virus. Compared with equally common non-associated chains, HLA-associated TCR beta chains in a later analysis were more clonally expanded and had lower generation probabilities. Because HLA typing was missing for some donors at each locus, association tests included only the typed subset. Correlated functional status among segregating V segments might be attributable to linkage disequilibrium, but an unknown experimental factor could not be ruled out. Presence/absence analyses assumed roughly uniform sequencing depth across donors, an assumption that may not hold. The cohort was sequenced for TCR beta chains only, and without alpha or paired-chain data the features that could be detected were limited. In vitro tests confirmed that a few of the cytomegalovirus-associated TCR beta chains recognize cytomegalovirus antigens. Strong co-occurrence of HLA alleles, especially DR and DQ, made assigning TCR associations to individual alleles difficult.

The cohort was made up of under 800 healthy bone marrow donors. Cohort members were all nominally healthy when sampled, although unrecorded immune exposures were likely present. The donor was CMV seropositive and was included in the group of 289 seropositive cohort members. A peripheral blood sample was collected from each donor, and TCR beta sequencing was performed on peripheral blood mononuclear cells. The Qiagen DNeasy Blood Extraction Kit was used to extract genomic DNA from the blood cell samples. V ends up 8 bases short and J 4 bases short, with an unmatched junction base count of 2. The CDR3 holds 14 amino acids from the cysteine to the phenylalanine. CDR3 DNA is the only sequence kept; it has 42 bases, read in frame from the first base. The germline V gene sets CDR1 to SNHLY and CDR2 to FYNNEI. Libraries were prepared through the immunoSEQ multiplex PCR assay. A mixture of 60 forward primers for TCR Vbeta segments and 13 reverse primers for TCR Jbeta segments was used in the multiplex PCR. A multiplex PCR assay on genomic DNA amplified the CDR3 region of rearranged TCR beta genes. The Illumina HiSeq System was used to sequence the amplified TCR beta libraries as 87-base-pair reads. Per the authors' processing: A later analysis counted about 76 million unique TCR beta chains across the 666 repertoires, and 10 million to 11 million of these chains were shared by at least two donors. To remove PCR and sequencing errors, raw reads were error-corrected and collapsed into unique sequences using a nearest-neighbor algorithm that merged closely related sequences. CDR3 sequences were aligned to IMGT reference sequences to assign V, D and J gene segments. For a sequence to be retained, a match of at least six nucleotides to both a V gene segment and a J gene segment was required. A rearrangement was called productive if the CDR3 had no stop codons and remained in frame with V and J, and every other rearrangement was called non-productive. CDR3 was defined according to IMGT convention as the region running from the second conserved V-encoded cysteine to the conserved J-encoded phenylalanine. In an earlier analysis of around 540 of the donors, sequences lacking an unambiguous match to a single V gene segment were excluded. An earlier analysis of a few hundred of the donors called V segments functional above 56.7% productive rearrangements and segregating when the between-donor standard deviation exceeded 5%. A statistical classification framework was built for diagnosing cytomegalovirus status from the catalog of TCR beta chain sequences. V and J gene assignment, in a later analysis, came from comparing TCR nucleotide sequences with IMGT/GENE-DB human TR gene sequences. In a later analysis, CDR3 sequences and most-parsimonious VDJ recombination scenarios were assigned using the TCRdist pipeline. A later analysis defined each TCR beta chain by its CDR3 amino acid sequence plus V-gene family, and excluded reads lacking a unique V-gene family. As a way to deal with suspected cross-contamination and a sequencing artifact, a later analysis dropped over 550 nucleotide sequences that were highly shared and had low generation probability. For each public chain, a later analysis derived a clonal expansion index from normalized ranks of inferred template counts within each repertoire. In a later analysis, generation probabilities were computed using a VDJ recombination model fitted to out-of-frame rearrangements, and the results were checked against IGoR. Hypergeometric tests were used in a later analysis to score TCR-TCR, TCR-HLA and TCR-CMV co-occurrence, with a repertoire-size bias correction applied to the TCR pairs. False discovery rates were estimated in a later analysis by permuting HLA or CMV assignments 20 times. A later analysis grouped co-occurring TCRs with DBSCAN, adding TCRdist sequence similarity when clustering within HLA-allele-positive subsets. Co-occurrence clustering excluded repertoires with fewer than 30,000 or more than 120,000 public chains, plus five with anomalous nucleotide sharing. TCRdb carries this immuneACCESS record with in-frame sequences only. Its versions omit some clonotypes, under half of them owing to an unresolved V gene in the studies checked, with the rest unexplained. The V and J calls and clone size are taken from that table; D and trimming were inferred from the DNA. Recorded for this sample are 150,000 or so clones; over 65% of them occurred a single time. The ten largest clones represent less than 8.5% of the sample.

The sample consisted of PBMCs. The V gene is TRBV2 and the J gene is TRBJ2-3, with 14 central nucleotides matching TRBD2. This receptor was obtained from a man aged 40-50 years in good health and CMV-seropositive. The nucleotide sequence is TGTGCCAGCCGGACTAGCGGGGGGTCAGATACGCAGTATTTT. Its translation reads: CASRTSGGSDTQYF.